This TCR beta chain was sequenced during a study of Tregs in tolerant kidney transplant recipients. TCRdb's copy holds only in-frame clones and misses some; the assay was immunoSEQ multiplex PCR. The sample holds just under 65,000 clones, less than 98% seen once. Study-wide points: The most relevant donor-specific Treg TCRbeta repertoire apparently came from expansion with activated donor B cells. No direct test of biological reproducibility was done here.

Unstimulated regulatory T cells (CD4+CD25+CD127-), CD4+CD25- non-regulatory cells, CD4 and CD8 cells were FACS-sorted from thawed PBMCs. Thawed PBMCs were rested overnight at 37°C with around 200 IU/ml IL-2 before regulatory T cell sorting. On this clone itself: Its specificity is unknown.

This specimen consisted of Tregs from blood, obtained before the transplant. The receptor was derived from a human donor who received a combined kidney and bone marrow transplant.

The CDR3: CASSSAGVLGELFF. Written as DNA, the CDR3 is TGTGCCAGCAGCTCGGCGGGGGTCCTCGGGGAGCTGTTTTTT. The genes are TRBV7-9 and TRBJ2-2; 7 bases are shared with TRBD2. With 4 bases clipped from V and 7 bases from J, the junction kept 6 bases outside the gene matches. Per germline, CDR1 SEHNR and CDR2 FQNEAQ (reference sequence). This CDR3 is 14 amino acids long.